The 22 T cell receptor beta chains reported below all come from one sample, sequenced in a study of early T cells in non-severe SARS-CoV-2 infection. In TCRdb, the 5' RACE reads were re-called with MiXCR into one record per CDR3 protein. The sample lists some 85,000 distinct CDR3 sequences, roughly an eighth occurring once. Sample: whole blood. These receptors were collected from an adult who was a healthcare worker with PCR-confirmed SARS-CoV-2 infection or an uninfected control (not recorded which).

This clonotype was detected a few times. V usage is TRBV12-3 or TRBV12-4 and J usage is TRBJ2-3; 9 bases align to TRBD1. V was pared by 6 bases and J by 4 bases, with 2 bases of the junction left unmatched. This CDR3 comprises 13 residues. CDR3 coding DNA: TGTGCCAGCAGCCGACAGGGGGCAGATACGCAGTATTTT. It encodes CASSRQGADTQYF.

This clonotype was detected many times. The CDR3 protein is CASSATGEAETQYF. The CDR3 DNA reads TGTGCCAGCAGCGCAACAGGGGAGGCAGAGACCCAGTACTTC. The chain combines TRBV9 with TRBJ2-5; tentatively, D is TRBD1 (7 bases). Per the germline V gene, CDR1 is SGDLS and CDR2 is YYNGEE. Between the trimmed V and J ends, which lost 3 bases and 4 bases, there was a span of 13 bases. The CDR3 extends over 14 amino acids.

The CDR3 DNA sequence: TGCGCCAGCAGCTTGGCTACGGACAGGGATGAGCAGTTCTTC. Its protein product is CASSLATDRDEQFF. The genes are TRBV5-1 and TRBJ2-1, with 8 bases aligning to TRBD1. This CDR3 has 14 residues. J gave up 8 bases and V 0 bases, and 4 bases lay outside the gene matches. Germline V gene sequence: CDR1 SGHRS, CDR2 YFSETQ.

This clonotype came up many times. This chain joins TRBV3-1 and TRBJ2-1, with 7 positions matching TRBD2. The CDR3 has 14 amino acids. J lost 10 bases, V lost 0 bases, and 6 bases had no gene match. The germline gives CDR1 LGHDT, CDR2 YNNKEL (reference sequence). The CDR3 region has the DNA TGTGCCAGCAGCCAAGATCTCATAGCGGGCGAGCAGTTCTTC. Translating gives CASSQDLIAGEQFF.

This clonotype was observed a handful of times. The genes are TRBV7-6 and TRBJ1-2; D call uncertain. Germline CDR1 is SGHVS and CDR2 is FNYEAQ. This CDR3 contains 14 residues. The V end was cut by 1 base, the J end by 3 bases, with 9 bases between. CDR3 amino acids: CASSLGGHHYGYTF. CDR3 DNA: TGTGCCAGCAGCTTAGGAGGCCACCACTATGGCTACACCTTC.

This chain's CDR3 is CASSFGLAGHYEQYF. The CDR3 bases are TGCGCCAGCAGCTTCGGACTAGCGGGGCACTACGAGCAGTACTTC. The chain employs TRBV5-1 and TRBJ2-7, with 12 bases aligning to TRBD2. The CDR3 extends over 15 amino acids. V gave up 2 bases and J gave up 3 bases; unmatched junction bases: 3. Germline V gives CDR1 SGHRS, CDR2 YFSETQ. The entire variable domain, with the rest obtained from reference TRBV5-1 and TRBJ2-7, is as follows: KAGVTQTPRYLIKTRGQQVTLSCSPISGHRSVSWYQQTPGQGLQFLFEYFSETQRNKGNFPGRFSGRQFSNSRSEMNVSTLELGDSALYLCASSFGLAGHYEQYFGPGTRLTVT.

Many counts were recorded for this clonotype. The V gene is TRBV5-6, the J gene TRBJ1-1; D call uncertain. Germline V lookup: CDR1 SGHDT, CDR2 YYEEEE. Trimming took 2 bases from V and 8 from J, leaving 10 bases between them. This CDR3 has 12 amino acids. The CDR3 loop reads CASSLGQLEAFF. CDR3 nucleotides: TGTGCCAGCAGCTTAGGCCAATTAGAAGCTTTCTTT.

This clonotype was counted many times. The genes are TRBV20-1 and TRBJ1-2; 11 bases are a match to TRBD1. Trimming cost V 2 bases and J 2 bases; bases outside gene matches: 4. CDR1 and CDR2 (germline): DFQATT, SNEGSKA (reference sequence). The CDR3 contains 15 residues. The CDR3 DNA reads TGCAGTGCTAGACCCCGGACAGGGGGCAACTATGGCTACACCTTC. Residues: CSARPRTGGNYGYTF.

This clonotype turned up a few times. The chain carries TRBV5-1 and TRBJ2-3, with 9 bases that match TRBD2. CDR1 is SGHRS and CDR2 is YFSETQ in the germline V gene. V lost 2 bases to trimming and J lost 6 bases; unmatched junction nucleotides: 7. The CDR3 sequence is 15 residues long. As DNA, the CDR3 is TGCGCCAGCAGCTTTCCCAGCGGGGGGTCCGATACGCAGTATTTT. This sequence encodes CASSFPSGGSDTQYF.

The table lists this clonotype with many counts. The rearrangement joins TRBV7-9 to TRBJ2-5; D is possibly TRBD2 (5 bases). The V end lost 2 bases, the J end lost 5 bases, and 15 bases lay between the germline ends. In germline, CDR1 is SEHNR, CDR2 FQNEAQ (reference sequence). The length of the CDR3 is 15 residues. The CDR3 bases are TGTGCCAGCAGCTTAACCGATTCGGGGTTTGAGACCCAGTACTTC. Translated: CASSLTDSGFETQYF.

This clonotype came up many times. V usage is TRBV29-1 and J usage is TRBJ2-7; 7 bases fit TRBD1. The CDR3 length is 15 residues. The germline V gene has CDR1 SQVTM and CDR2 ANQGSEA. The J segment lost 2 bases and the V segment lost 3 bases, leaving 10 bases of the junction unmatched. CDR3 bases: TGCAGCGTTGAGGGGATCCGGGACAGTCCCTACGAGCAGTACTTC. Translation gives CSVEGIRDSPYEQYF.

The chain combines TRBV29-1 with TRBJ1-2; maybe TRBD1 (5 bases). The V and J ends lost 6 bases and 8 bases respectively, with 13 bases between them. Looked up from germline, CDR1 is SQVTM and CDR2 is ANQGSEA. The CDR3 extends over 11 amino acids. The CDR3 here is CSVAQGGGYTF. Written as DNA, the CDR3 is TGCAGCGTGGCCCAGGGAGGGGGCTACACCTTC.

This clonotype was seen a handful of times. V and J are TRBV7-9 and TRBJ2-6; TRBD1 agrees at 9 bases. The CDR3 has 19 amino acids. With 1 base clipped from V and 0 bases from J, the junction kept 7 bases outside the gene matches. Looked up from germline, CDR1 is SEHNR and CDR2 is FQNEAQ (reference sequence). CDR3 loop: CASSLEGQGRGSGANVLTF. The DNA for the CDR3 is TGTGCCAGCAGCTTAGAGGGACAGGGAAGAGGCTCTGGGGCCAACGTCCTGACTTTC.

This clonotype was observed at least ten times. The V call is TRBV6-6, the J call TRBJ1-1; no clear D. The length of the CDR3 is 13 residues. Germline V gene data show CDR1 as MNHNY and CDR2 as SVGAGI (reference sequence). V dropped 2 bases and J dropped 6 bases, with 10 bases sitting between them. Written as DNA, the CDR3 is TGTGCCAGCAGTTACGCTGGAGGCTCTGAAGCTTTCTTT. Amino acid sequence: CASSYAGGSEAFF.

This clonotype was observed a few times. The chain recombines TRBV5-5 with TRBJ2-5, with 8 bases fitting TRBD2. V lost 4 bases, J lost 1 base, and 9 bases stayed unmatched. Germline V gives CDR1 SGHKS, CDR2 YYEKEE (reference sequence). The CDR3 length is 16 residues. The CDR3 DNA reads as TGTGCCAGCAGCCTAATGCGGGGGGAGTCCCAAGAGACCCAGTACTTC. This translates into CASSLMRGESQETQYF.

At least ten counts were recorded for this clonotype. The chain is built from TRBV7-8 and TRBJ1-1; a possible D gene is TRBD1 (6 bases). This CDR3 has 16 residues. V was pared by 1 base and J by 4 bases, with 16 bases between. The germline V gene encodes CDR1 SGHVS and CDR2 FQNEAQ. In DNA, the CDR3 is TGTGCCAGCAGCTTAGTGGGACACGGGGCTTCCACTGAAGCTTTCTTT. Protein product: CASSLVGHGASTEAFF.

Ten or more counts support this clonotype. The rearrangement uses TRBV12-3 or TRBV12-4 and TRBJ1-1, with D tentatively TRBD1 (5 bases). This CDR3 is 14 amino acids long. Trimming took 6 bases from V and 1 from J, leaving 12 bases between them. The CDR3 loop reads CASRAGLRNTEAFF. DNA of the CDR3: TGTGCCAGCAGGGCGGGACTTAGGAACACTGAAGCTTTCTTT.

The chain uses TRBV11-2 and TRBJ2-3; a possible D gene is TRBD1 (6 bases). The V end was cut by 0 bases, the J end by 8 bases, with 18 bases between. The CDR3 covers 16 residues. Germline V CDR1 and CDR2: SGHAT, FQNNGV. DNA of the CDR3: TGTGCCAGCAGCTTAGAGTGGGGGCCCGGCACGCTTACGCAGTATTTT. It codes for CASSLEWGPGTLTQYF.

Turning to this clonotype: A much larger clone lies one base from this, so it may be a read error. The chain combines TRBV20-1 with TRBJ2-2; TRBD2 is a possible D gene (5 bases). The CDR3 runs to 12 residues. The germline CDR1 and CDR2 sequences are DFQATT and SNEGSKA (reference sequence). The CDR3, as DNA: TGCAGTGCGTCGAGGGAGACCGAGGAGCTGTTTTTT. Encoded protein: CSASRETEELFF.

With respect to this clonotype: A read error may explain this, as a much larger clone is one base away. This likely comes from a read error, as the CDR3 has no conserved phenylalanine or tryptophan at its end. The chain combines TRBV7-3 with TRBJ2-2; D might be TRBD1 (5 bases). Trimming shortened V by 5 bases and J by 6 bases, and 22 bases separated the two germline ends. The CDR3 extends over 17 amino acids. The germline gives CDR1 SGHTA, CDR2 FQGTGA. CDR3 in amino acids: CASSLRGREFVAGELFL. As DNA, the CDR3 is TGTGCCAGCAGCCTCAGAGGCAGGGAATTTGTGGCCGGGGAGCTGTTTTTG.

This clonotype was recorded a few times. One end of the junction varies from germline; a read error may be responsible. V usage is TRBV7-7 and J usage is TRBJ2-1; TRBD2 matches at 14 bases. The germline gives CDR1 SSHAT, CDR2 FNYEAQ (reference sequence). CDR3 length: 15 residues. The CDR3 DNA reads TGTGCTAGCAGCCAGGGACTAGCGGGGGTGGATGAGCAGTTCTTC. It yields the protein CASSQGLAGVDEQFF.

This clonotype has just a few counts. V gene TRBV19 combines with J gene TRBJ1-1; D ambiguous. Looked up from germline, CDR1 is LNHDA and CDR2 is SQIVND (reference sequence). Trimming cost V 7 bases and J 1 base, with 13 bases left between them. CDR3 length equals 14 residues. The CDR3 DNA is TGTGCCAGTATGAGTCGGGGAACGAACACTGAAGCTTTCTTT. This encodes CASMSRGTNTEAFF.